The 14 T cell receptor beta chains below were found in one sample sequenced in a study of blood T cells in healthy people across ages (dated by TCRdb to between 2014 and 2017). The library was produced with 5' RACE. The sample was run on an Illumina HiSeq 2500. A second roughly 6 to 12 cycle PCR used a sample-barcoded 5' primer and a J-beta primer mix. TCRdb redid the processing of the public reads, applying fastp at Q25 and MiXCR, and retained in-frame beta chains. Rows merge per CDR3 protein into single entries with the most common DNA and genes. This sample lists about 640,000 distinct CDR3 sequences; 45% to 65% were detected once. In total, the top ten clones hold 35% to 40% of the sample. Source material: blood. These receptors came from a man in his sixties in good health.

CDR3 sequence: CAIRGLVPDTQYF. Here the CDR3 DNA reads TGTGCCATCAGAGGACTAGTCCCAGATACGCAGTATTTT. The chain employs TRBV10-3 and TRBJ2-3, with TRBD2 matching 7 bases. This CDR3 is built from 13 residues. Germline CDR1 is ENHRY and CDR2 is SYGVKD. Germline trimming cut 6 bases from V and 4 bases from J; bases unmatched to any gene: 4.

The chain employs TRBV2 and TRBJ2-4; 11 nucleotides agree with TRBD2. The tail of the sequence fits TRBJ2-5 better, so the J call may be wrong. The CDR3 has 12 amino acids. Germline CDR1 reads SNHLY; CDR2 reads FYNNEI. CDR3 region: CASGTSGETQYF. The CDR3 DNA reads TGTGCCAGTGGGACTAGCGGAGAGACCCAGTACTTC.

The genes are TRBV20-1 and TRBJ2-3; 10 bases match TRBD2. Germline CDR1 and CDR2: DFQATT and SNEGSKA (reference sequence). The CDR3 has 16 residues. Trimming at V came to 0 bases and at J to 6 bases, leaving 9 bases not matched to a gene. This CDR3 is CSARDLLAGLTDTQYF. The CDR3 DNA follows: TGCAGTGCTAGAGACCTACTAGCGGGGCTCACGGATACGCAGTATTTT.

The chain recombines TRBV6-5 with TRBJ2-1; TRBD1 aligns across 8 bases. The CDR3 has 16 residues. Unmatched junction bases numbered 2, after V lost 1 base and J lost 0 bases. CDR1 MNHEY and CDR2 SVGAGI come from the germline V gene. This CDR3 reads CASSYYRGVSYNEQFF. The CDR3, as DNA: TGTGCCAGCAGTTACTACAGGGGGGTCTCCTACAATGAGCAGTTCTTC.

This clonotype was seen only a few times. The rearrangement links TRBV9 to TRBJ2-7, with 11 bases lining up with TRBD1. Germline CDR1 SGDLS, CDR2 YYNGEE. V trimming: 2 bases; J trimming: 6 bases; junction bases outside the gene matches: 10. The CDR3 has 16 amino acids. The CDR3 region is CASSVTGRGTGGEQYF. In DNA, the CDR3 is TGTGCCAGCAGCGTCACCGGTCGAGGGACAGGGGGCGAGCAGTACTTC. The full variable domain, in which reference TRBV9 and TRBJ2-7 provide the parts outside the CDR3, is DSGVTQTPKHLITATGQRVTLRCSPRSGDLSVYWYQQSLDQGLQFLIQYYNGEERAKGNILERFSAQQFPDLHSELNLSSLELGDSALYFCASSVTGRGTGGEQYFGPGTRLTVT.

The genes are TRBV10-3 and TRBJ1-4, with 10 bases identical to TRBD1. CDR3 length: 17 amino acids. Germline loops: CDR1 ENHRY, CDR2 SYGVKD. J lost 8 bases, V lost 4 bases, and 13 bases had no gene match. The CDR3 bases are TGTGCCATCAGTGCGGGACAGGGGCCCCTAATCGGGGAAAAACTGTTTTTT. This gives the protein CAISAGQGPLIGEKLFF.

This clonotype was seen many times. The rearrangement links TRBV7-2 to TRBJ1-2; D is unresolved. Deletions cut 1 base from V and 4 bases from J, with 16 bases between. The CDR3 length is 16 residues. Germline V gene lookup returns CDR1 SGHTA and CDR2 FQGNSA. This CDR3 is CASSLVAGRNLYGYTF. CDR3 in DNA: TGTGCCAGCAGCTTAGTAGCAGGCAGGAACCTCTATGGCTACACCTTC.

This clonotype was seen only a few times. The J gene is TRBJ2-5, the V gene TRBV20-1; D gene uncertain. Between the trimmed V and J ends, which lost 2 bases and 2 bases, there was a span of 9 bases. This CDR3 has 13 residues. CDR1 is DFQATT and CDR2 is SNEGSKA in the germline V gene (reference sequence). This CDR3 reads CSARYGLQETQYF. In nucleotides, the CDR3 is TGCAGTGCTAGATACGGCTTACAAGAGACCCAGTACTTC.

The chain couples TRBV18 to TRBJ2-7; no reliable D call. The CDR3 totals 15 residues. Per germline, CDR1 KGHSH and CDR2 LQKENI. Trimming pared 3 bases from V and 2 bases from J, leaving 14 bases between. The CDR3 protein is CASSPVQGQPYEQYF. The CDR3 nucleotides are TGTGCCAGCTCACCCGTCCAAGGGCAACCCTACGAGCAGTACTTC.

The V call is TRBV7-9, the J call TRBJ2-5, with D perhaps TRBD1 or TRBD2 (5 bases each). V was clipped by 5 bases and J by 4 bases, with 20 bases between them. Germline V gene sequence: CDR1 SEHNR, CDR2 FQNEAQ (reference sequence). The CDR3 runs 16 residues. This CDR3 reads CASSPVLGAGGETQYF. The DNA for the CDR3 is TGTGCCAGCAGCCCGGTCCTAGGGGCAGGAGGAGAGACCCAGTACTTC. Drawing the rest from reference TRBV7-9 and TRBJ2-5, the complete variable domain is DTGVSQNPRHKITKRGQNVTFRCDPISEHNRLYWYRQTLGQGPEFLTYFQNEAQLEKSRLLSDRFSAERPKGSFSTLEIQRTEQGDSAMYLCASSPVLGAGGETQYFGPGTRLLVL.

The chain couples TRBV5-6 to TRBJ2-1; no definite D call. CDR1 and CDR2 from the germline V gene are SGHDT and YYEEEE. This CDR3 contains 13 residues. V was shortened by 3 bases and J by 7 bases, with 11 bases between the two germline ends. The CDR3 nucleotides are TGTGCCAGCAGCTGCTTGTGGGGAAATGAGCAGTTCTTC. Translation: CASSCLWGNEQFF. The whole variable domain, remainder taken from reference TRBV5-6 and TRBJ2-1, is DAGVTQSPTHLIKTRGQQVTLRCSPKSGHDTVSWYQQALGQGPQFIFQYYEEEERQRGNFPDRFSGHQFPNYSSELNVNALLLGDSALYLCASSCLWGNEQFFGPGTRLTVL.

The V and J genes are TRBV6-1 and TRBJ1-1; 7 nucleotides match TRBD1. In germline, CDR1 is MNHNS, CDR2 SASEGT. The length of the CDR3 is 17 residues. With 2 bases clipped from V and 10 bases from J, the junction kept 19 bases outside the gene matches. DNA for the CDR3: TGTGCCAGCAGTGAAATTCGCAGGGGGATAGACCTGGGCGTAGCTTTCTTT. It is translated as CASSEIRRGIDLGVAFF.

The CDR3 region is CASKNQDGPYEQYF. The CDR3 region has the DNA TGTGCCAGCAAAAACCAGGACGGACCCTACGAGCAGTACTTC. The chain couples TRBV6-5 to TRBJ2-7; D not resolved. Germline CDR1 and CDR2: MNHEY and SVGAGI. This CDR3 is 14 amino acids long. V was trimmed by 7 bases and J by 2 bases, leaving 15 bases between them.

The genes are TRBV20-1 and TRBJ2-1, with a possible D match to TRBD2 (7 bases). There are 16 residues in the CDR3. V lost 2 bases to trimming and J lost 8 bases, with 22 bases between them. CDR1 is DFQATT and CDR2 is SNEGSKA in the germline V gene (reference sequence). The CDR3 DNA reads TGCAGTGCTAGATCCTTGGAGGGGGGGGCCGACGATGAGCAGTTCTTC. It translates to CSARSLEGGADDEQFF.